The present TCR beta chain was sequenced within a study of blood T cells in healthy people across ages. The authors ran a second PCR of about 6 to 11 cycles using a sample-barcoded 5' primer and a J-beta primer mix. One entry per CDR3 protein results from TCRdb running MiXCR on the 5' RACE reads. Here the sample spans roughly 650,000 distinct CDR3 sequences, approximately 30% being singletons. Peripheral blood samples of 7.5 to 10 milliliters were drawn from each donor. This clonotype was seen ten or more times. The CDR3 is 16 amino acids. From germline, CDR1 is SEHNR and CDR2 FQNEAQ (reference sequence). V lost 0 bases, J lost 4 bases, and 14 bases lay in between.

V and J are TRBV7-9 and TRBJ2-3; D call uncertain. The clonotype comes from an elderly woman in good health. What was sequenced was blood. The CDR3 region has the DNA TGTGCCAGCAGCTTAGCAGCTAGTCTATCGCCAGATACGCAGTATTTT. It encodes CASSLAASLSPDTQYF. Based on the CDR3 plus reference TRBV7-9 and TRBJ2-3, the full variable domain is DTGVSQNPRHKITKRGQNVTFRCDPISEHNRLYWYRQTLGQGPEFLTYFQNEAQLEKSRLLSDRFSAERPKGSFSTLEIQRTEQGDSAMYLCASSLAASLSPDTQYFGPGTRLTVL.